The clone carrying this TCR beta chain appeared once. This record belongs to a study of blood T cell repertoires in COVID-19. Study information: Spain, Italy and the United States supplied samples that represented acute and convalescent COVID-19.

Methods used by the authors: Reference gene primer amplification gave estimated nucleated cell counts. Here immunoSEQ multiplex PCR was the method, and the copy in TCRdb shows in-frame clones only, minus some. Clone size and the V and J calls come from that table; the DNA yielded D and trimming. Here the sample spans nearly 200,000 clones, around 82% being singletons. In terms of age and location, participants ranged from roughly 18 to 90 years and lived in about two dozen US areas. Self-reported history from a screening survey and questionnaire set each donor's cohort. Germline V gene data show CDR1 as LGHDT and CDR2 as YNNKEL (reference sequence). The CDR3 runs 19 residues. J lost 4 bases, V lost 3 bases, and 15 bases had no gene match.

Sequenced material: PBMCs or T cells enriched from blood (not recorded which). This clonotype was sampled from a man aged 35-49 years who had recovered from COVID-19. The rearrangement joins TRBV3-1 (or the pseudogene TRBV3-2) to TRBJ2-7, with TRBD2 identical over 13 bases. CDR3 DNA sequence: TGTGCCAGCAGCCATCGCGGGACTAGCGGGATCGCCCGTGGTTACGAGCAGTACTTC. Protein: CASSHRGTSGIARGYEQYF.